This T cell receptor beta chain comes out of a study of metastatic and nonmetastatic thyroid tumors (dated by TCRdb to about 2020). Background for the entire study: The researchers compared repertoires between peripheral blood samples and tumor or nodule tissue samples from patients with malignant or benign thyroid disease.

CDR1 SGHRS and CDR2 YFSETQ are derived from the germline V gene. Taken from cysteine to phenylalanine, the CDR3 has 13 residues. The entry retains the CDR3 DNA only, 39 bases that are in frame from base 1. V lost 4 bases and J lost 4 bases; the stretch between them is 11 bases long. In regard to this clone: The target of this receptor is not known. No per-base quality is available; no much larger clone lies one base away.

The method behind the library was PCR. The instrument given in TCRdb is Illumina HiSeq 4000. High-throughput sequencing was used to profile the TCR beta-chain CDR3 region of every patient. Per the original workflow: A classifier to discriminate distant-metastatic papillary thyroid cancer patients was built from CDR3 differences across clinicopathological groups. To measure repertoire diversity the researchers used the Shannon index, while the Morisita-Horn index served to gauge how similar the tumor and blood repertoires were. TCRdb trimmed public reads at Q25 via fastp, called clones via MiXCR and kept in-frame beta chains. TCRdb, rather than the study authors, made the V and J calls. The sample yields roughly 20,000 clones; roughly 36% were counted once. Of the sample, 25% to 30% is held by the ten largest clones. No treatment had been received by any patient before thyroid surgery. Using T-cell receptor beta sequencing, the study looked back at clinical samples from patients collected from the early 2010s to the late 2010s.

The paper's findings and limits, for the study overall: TCR beta diversity was reported as significantly higher in malignant tumors than in benign nodules, in both blood and tumor samples.

Rearrangement joined TRBV5-1 to TRBJ1-2; the best D guess is TRBD1, with 6 bases matching. Material: tumor tissue. This TCR was sampled from a female donor with papillary thyroid cancer or a benign thyroid nodule (not recorded which). Some clones in this sample may be carry-over from other donors' samples. The base sequence is TGCGCCAGCAGCGAACAGGGCCCCTATGGCTACACCTTC. This gives the protein CASSEQGPYGYTF.